This T cell receptor beta chain was identified during a study of blood T cell repertoires in COVID-19. As for the study in general: Collection of acute and convalescent COVID-19 samples took place in the United States, Italy and Spain. PBMCs, B-cell-depleted T cells, or T cells were the source of the cDNA or gDNA that made up the material.

The V end lost 3 bases, the J end lost 0 bases, and 9 bases lay between the germline ends. CDR1 is SGHTA and CDR2 is FQGNSA in the germline V gene. This CDR3 is built from 15 residues. The authors' processing: Amplification from reference gene primers served as the basis for estimated nucleated cell counts. Profiled with immunoSEQ multiplex PCR; TCRdb holds only in-frame clones, not every one. Clonal size and the V and J genes are those of that table, whereas D and trimming came from the DNA. The data hold some 200,000 clones, with around 84% observed a single time. The V gene is TRBV7-2, the J gene TRBJ1-3; the D is unclear. The sample consisted of peripheral blood. The sequence was collected from a woman aged 60 to 75 who had recovered from COVID-19. CDR3 residues: CASSFLGSSGNTIYF. CDR3 sequence (DNA): TGTGCCAGCAGCTTCCTCGGGAGCTCTGGAAACACCATATATTTT.